These 5 T cell receptor beta chains originate from one sample sequenced in a study of vaccination and CD4 T cells after COVID-19. These receptors' targets are unknown. The assay that was used to sequence DNA from cultured CD4+ T cells was the Oncomine TCR Beta short-read assay. TCRdb passed the PCR reads through MiXCR, listing each CDR3 protein once. Here the sample spans 6,500 to 8,500 distinct CDR3 sequences, roughly 36% being singletons. Treatment defined: roughly 10-day PBMC culture with coronavirus spike peptide pools or control peptides (ViraFEST assay). An unexposed donor provided the CD4+ T cells, which were collected before the COVID-19 pandemic (2011-2018). The sample comprised CD4+ T cells from blood, cultured in vitro. These receptors all stem from a human donor in good health.

There are a few counts of this clonotype. The chain joins TRBV2 to TRBJ1-5; the match to TRBD1 covers 8 bases. The V and J ends lost 0 bases and 0 bases, in that order; junction bases with no gene match: 4. The CDR3 has 17 amino acids. Per germline, CDR1 SNHLY and CDR2 FYNNEI. CDR3 DNA: TGTGCCAGCAGTGAAGCGCGGACAGGGTATAGCAATCAGCCCCAGCATTTT. Residues: CASSEARTGYSNQPQHF. The variable domain in full, completed from reference TRBV2 and TRBJ1-5, reads EPEVTQTPSHQVTQMGQEVILRCVPISNHLYFYWYRQILGQKVEFLVSFYNNEISEKSEIFDDQFSVERPDGSNFTLKIRSTKLEDSAMYFCASSEARTGYSNQPQHFGDGTRLSIL.

The chain links TRBV7-2 to TRBJ2-7; 7 bases match TRBD1. The trim removed 7 bases at V and 4 bases at J, leaving 22 bases unmatched. The CDR3 totals 18 residues. CDR1 is SGHTA and CDR2 is FQGNSA in the germline V gene. The DNA for the CDR3 is TGTGCCAGCACCAACCTTGGGACAGCCTCTTCTGGGGGTTACGAGCAGTACTTC. Its protein is CASTNLGTASSGGYEQYF.

This clonotype has more than one count but fewer than ten. V usage is TRBV7-6 and J usage is TRBJ1-3; 8 bases map to TRBD1. This CDR3 contains 18 residues. Trimming removed 4 bases from V and 2 bases from J; junction bases left unmatched: 13. Looked up from germline, CDR1 is SGHVS and CDR2 is FNYEAQ. The CDR3 sequence is CASSSPPGQEVTGNTIYF. DNA of the CDR3: TGTGCCAGCAGCTCTCCCCCGGGACAGGAGGTTACTGGAAACACCATATATTTT. The variable domain in full, with the rest retrieved from reference TRBV7-6 and TRBJ1-3, is GAGVSQSPRYKVTKRGQDVALRCDPISGHVSLYWYRQALGQGPEFLTYFNYEAQQDKSGLPNDRFSAERPEGSISTLTIQRTEQRDSAMYRCASSSPPGQEVTGNTIYFGEGSWLTVV.

This clonotype came up a few times. The CDR3 reads CASSYGLAVRTDTQYF. As DNA, the CDR3 is TGTGCCAGCAGTTACGGGCTGGCAGTCCGCACAGATACGCAGTATTTT. The chain recombines TRBV6-5 with TRBJ2-3; no firm D call. Trimming removed 2 bases at V and 1 base at J, with 13 bases between. This CDR3 contains 16 residues. CDR1 and CDR2 (germline): MNHEY, SVGAGI.

The CDR3 spells CASITGTSGSSYNEQFF. CDR3 sequence (DNA): TGTGCCAGCATTACCGGGACTAGCGGGAGCTCCTACAATGAGCAGTTCTTC. This chain uses TRBV12-3 or TRBV12-4 with TRBJ2-1; 14 nucleotides match TRBD2. CDR3 length: 17 residues. The V segment lost 7 bases and the J segment 0 bases; nucleotides outside the gene matches: 5.